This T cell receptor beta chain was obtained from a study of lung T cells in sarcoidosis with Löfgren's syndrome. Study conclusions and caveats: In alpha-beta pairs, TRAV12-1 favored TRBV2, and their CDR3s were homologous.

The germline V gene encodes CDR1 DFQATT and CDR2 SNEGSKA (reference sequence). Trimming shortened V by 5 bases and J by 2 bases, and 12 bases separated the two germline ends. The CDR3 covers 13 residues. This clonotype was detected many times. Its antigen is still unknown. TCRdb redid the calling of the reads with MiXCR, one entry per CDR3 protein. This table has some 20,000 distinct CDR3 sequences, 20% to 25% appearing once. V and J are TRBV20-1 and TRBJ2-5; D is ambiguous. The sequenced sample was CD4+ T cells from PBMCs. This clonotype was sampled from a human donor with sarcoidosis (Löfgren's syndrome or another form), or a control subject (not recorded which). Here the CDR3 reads CSALWDLQETQYF. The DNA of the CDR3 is TGCAGTGCTTTATGGGATCTTCAAGAGACCCAGTACTTC.